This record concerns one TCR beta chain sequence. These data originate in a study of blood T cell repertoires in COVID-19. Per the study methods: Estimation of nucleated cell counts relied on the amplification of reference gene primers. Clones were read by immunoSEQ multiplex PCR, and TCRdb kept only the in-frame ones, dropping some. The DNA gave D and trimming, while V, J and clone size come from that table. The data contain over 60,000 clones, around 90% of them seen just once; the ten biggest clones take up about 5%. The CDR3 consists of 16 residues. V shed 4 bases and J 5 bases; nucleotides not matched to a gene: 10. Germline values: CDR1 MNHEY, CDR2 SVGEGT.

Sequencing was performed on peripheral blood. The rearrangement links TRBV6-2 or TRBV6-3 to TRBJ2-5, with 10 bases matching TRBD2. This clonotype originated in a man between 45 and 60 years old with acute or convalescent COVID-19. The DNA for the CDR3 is TGTGCCAGCAGTTCACCGCTAGCGGGAGTCTGGGAGACCCAGTACTTC. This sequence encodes CASSSPLAGVWETQYF.